The 22 T cell receptor beta chains below all came from one sample that was sequenced in a study of OX40 agonist ivuxolimab in advanced cancers. Receptor amplification or capture employed the immunoSEQ multiplex PCR assay. Not all clones reach the TCRdb copy of this immuneACCESS table, which keeps in-frame sequences only. Checked studies attribute under half of the gap to unresolved V genes and leave the rest unexplained. This sample lists 10,000 or so clones; 65% to 80% were detected once. Of the sample, roughly 29% is held by the ten largest clones. This specimen was CD4+ or CD8+ T cells sorted from blood, taken in a trial of the OX40 agonist ivuxolimab. The origin of the receptors is an adult with an advanced solid tumor such as melanoma, head and neck, liver or kidney cancer.

In DNA form, the CDR3 reads TGTGCAAGTCGCCCCCCGGGGTGCCCTATTAGCAATCAGCCCCAGCATTTT. Amino acid sequence: CASRPPGCPISNQPQHF. The chain links TRBV12-2 to TRBJ1-5. TRBV12-2 is shown as a pseudogene. This CDR3 comprises 17 residues.

This clone appeared a few times. DNA for the CDR3: TGTGCCAGCAGCCTCGTTACTAGCACAGATACGCAGTATTTT. It specifies CASSLVTSTDTQYF. The V and J genes are TRBV4-2 and TRBJ2-3; D call uncertain. V lost 4 bases, J lost 0 bases, and 8 bases lay in between. Looked up from germline, CDR1 is LGHNA and CDR2 is YNFKEQ. This CDR3 is built from 14 residues.

In its sample, this clone is medium-sized. The V gene is TRBV28, the J gene TRBJ1-1; D is possibly TRBD1 (5 bases). V dropped 4 bases and J dropped 3 bases, with 15 bases sitting between them. The germline gives CDR1 MDHEN, CDR2 SYDVKM. CDR3 size: 15 residues. CDR3 residues: CASSSLDSGDTEAFF. In DNA form, the CDR3 reads TGTGCCAGCAGTTCTCTAGACAGCGGGGACACTGAAGCTTTCTTT.

In its sample, this clone was seen once. The sample has other DNA sequences that encode this CDR3 too. V gene TRBV30 combines with J gene TRBJ1-3, with D uncertain. This CDR3 region has 12 residues. Germline V CDR1 and CDR2: GTSNPN, SVGIG (reference sequence). V lost 4 bases to trimming and J lost 4 bases, with 8 bases between them. CDR3 DNA sequence: TGTGCCTGGAAGGGCATAGGAAACACCATATATTTT. It translates to CAWKGIGNTIYF.

This clone showed up just once. The rearrangement links TRBV6-6 to TRBJ2-5; D could derive from TRBD1 or TRBD2 (5 bases each). CDR1 and CDR2 from the germline V gene are MNHNY and SVGAGI (reference sequence). V lost 7 bases to trimming and J lost 2 bases, with 17 bases between them. CDR3 length: 15 amino acids. The CDR3 protein is CASTRDPPSQETQYF. As DNA, the CDR3 is TGTGCCAGCACCCGGGACCCACCTTCACAAGAGACCCAGTACTTC.

The V call is TRBV2, the J call TRBJ1-4; D is undetermined. Germline V gene sequence: CDR1 SNHLY, CDR2 FYNNEI. The CDR3 sequence is 15 residues long. V shed 10 bases and J shed 3 bases, with 18 bases lying between them. The CDR3: CATRMGSGANEKLFF. The CDR3 DNA reads as TGTGCCACCAGAATGGGATCTGGGGCTAATGAAAAACTGTTTTTT.

The chain links TRBV4-3 to TRBJ2-1; D is ambiguous. Germline V CDR1 and CDR2: LGHNA, YSLEER. This CDR3 contains 14 residues. The V gene lost 0 bases and the J gene lost 9 bases, with 12 bases spanning the gap. The CDR3 loop reads CASSQDSRVREQFF. Here the CDR3 DNA reads TGCGCCAGCAGCCAAGATTCAAGAGTCCGTGAGCAGTTCTTC.

The J gene is TRBJ2-1, the V gene TRBV5-6; 9 bases are shared with TRBD1. The CDR3 spans 15 residues. The J segment lost 5 bases and the V segment lost 4 bases, leaving 7 bases of the junction unmatched. CDR1 SGHDT and CDR2 YYEEEE come from the germline V gene. In DNA, the CDR3 is TGTGCCAGCAGCCCAGCGGGACAGGGTAACAATGAGCAGTTCTTC. It codes for CASSPAGQGNNEQFF.

As for this clone: Other DNA sequences in this specimen translate into the identical CDR3. The chain combines TRBV7-9 with TRBJ1-5, with D possibly matching TRBD1 (6 bases). This CDR3 has 13 residues. CDR1 is SEHNR and CDR2 is FQNEAQ in the germline V gene (reference sequence). Between the trimmed V and J ends, which lost 6 bases and 4 bases, there was a span of 10 bases. The chain's CDR3 is CASSTGANQPQHF. The CDR3 region has the DNA TGTGCCAGCAGTACGGGGGCTAATCAGCCCCAGCATTTT.

The V call is TRBV7-9, the J call TRBJ1-1; perhaps TRBD1 as D (6 bases). The germline gives CDR1 SEHNR, CDR2 FQNEAQ (reference sequence). The CDR3 is 15 amino acids. V lost 0 bases and J lost 0, with 8 bases in between. This chain's CDR3 is CASSLADSMNTEAFF. Here the CDR3 DNA reads TGTGCCAGCAGCTTAGCGGACAGCATGAACACTGAAGCTTTCTTT.

The chain recombines TRBV4-1 with TRBJ2-1, with 7 positions matching TRBD2. Germline values: CDR1 MGHRA, CDR2 YSYEKL. After removal of 0 bases from V and 1 base from J, the junction contained 6 bases not matched to a gene. The CDR3 extends over 17 amino acids. DNA for the CDR3: TGCGCCAGCAGCCAAGACTTCCAGCGGGGTTCCTACAATGAGCAGTTCTTC. Its protein product is CASSQDFQRGSYNEQFF.

The rearrangement joins TRBV13 to TRBJ2-6, with a tentative D call TRBD1 (5 bases). The CDR3 is made up of 15 amino acids. Germline CDR1 reads PRHDT; CDR2 reads FYEKMQ (reference sequence). Trimming shortened V by 2 bases and J by 1 base, and 6 bases separated the two germline ends. CDR3 region: CASSLSGSGANVLTF. CDR3 coding DNA: TGTGCCAGCAGCTTATCAGGGTCTGGGGCCAACGTCCTGACTTTC.

The chain combines TRBV27 with TRBJ2-7; D uncertain. Trimming left V 6 bases short and J 3 bases short, with 6 bases between. This CDR3 has 11 residues. The germline CDR1 and CDR2 sequences are MNHEY and SMNVEV (reference sequence). CDR3 protein: CASRISYEQYF. In nucleotides, the CDR3 is TGTGCCAGCAGAATTAGCTACGAGCAGTACTTC.

The rearrangement joins TRBV9 to TRBJ1-1; D uncertain. The V end lost 0 bases, the J end lost 1 base, and 10 bases lay between the germline ends. Germline V gene data show CDR1 as SGDLS and CDR2 as YYNGEE. The CDR3 contains 15 residues. Here the CDR3 reads CASSVGTASNTEAFF. Written as DNA, the CDR3 is TGTGCCAGCAGCGTAGGAACAGCCTCGAACACTGAAGCTTTCTTT.

The chain has TRBV6-7 and TRBJ1-1; 8 nucleotides align to TRBD1. TRBV6-7 is identified as an open reading frame with a role that is uncertain. V shed 5 bases, J shed 8 bases, and the junction held 7 bases outside the gene matches. This CDR3 has 13 residues. CDR3 loop: CASSLSGQDEAFF. CDR3 sequence (DNA): TGTGCCAGCAGTCTATCGGGACAGGACGAAGCTTTCTTT.

The V call is TRBV7-3, the J call TRBJ2-1, with TRBD2 matching 8 bases. V dropped 4 bases and J dropped 0; count of bases not matched to a gene: 5. CDR1 SGHTA and CDR2 FQGTGA come from the germline V gene. The CDR3 extends over 16 amino acids. DNA of the CDR3: TGTGCCAGCAGCTGGGTGAGCGGGAGCTCCTACAATGAGCAGTTCTTC. Protein product: CASSWVSGSSYNEQFF.

The chain employs TRBV10-3 and TRBJ1-1, with D unclear. CDR1 is ENHRY and CDR2 is SYGVKD in the germline V gene. V was cut by 7 bases and J by 2 bases, with 11 bases left in between. The CDR3 sequence is 13 residues long. The CDR3 loop reads CAITRTGNTEAFF. The CDR3 region has the DNA TGTGCCATCACCAGGACCGGTAACACTGAAGCTTTCTTT.

The chain links TRBV27 to TRBJ2-5; D possibly corresponds to TRBD2 (5 bases). The closer fit of TRBJ2-7 to the DNA end suggests the J call may be wrong. The length of the CDR3 is 12 residues. In germline, CDR1 is MNHEY, CDR2 SMNVEV (reference sequence). CDR3 coding DNA: TGTGCCAGCAGTCGGGGAAACTACGAGCAGTACTTC. Protein product: CASSRGNYEQYF.

The chain combines TRBV28 with TRBJ1-2; 7 bases fit TRBD1. CDR1 and CDR2 from the germline V gene are MDHEN and SYDVKM. The CDR3 length is 16 residues. Unmatched junction bases numbered 11, after V lost 1 base and J lost 6 bases. The CDR3 reads CASSLYPGDRTNGYTF. The CDR3 nucleotides are TGTGCCAGCAGTTTATACCCCGGGGACAGAACTAATGGCTACACCTTC.

The rearrangement joins TRBV7-9 to TRBJ1-1; D gene unclear. Trimming left V 3 bases short and J 4 bases short, with 6 bases between. CDR1 SEHNR and CDR2 FQNEAQ come from the germline V gene (reference sequence). The CDR3 has 12 amino acids. CDR3 coding DNA: TGTGCCAGCAGCTTCTACGGCACTGAAGCTTTCTTT. Translation: CASSFYGTEAFF. Combining the CDR3 with reference TRBV7-9 and TRBJ1-1 gives the whole variable domain DTGVSQNPRHKITKRGQNVTFRCDPISEHNRLYWYRQTLGQGPEFLTYFQNEAQLEKSRLLSDRFSAERPKGSFSTLEIQRTEQGDSAMYLCASSFYGTEAFFGQGTRLTVV.

A word on this clone: Compared with germline, one end of the junction differs, possibly owing to a read error. This same CDR3 is encoded by further DNA sequences in the sample. The J gene is TRBJ2-7, the V gene TRBV7-2, with 8 bases lining up with TRBD2. The CDR3 length is 16 residues. Germline CDR1 reads SGHTA; CDR2 reads FQGNSA. CDR3 sequence: CASSLSILAGSYEQYF. In nucleotides, the CDR3 is TGTGCCAGTAGCTTAAGTATATTAGCGGGATCTTACGAGCAGTACTTC.

The chain is built from TRBV7-9 and TRBJ2-2, with TRBD1 matching 7 bases. The ends lost 4 bases at V and 6 bases at J; junction bases unmatched: 2. The germline V gene has CDR1 SEHNR and CDR2 FQNEAQ (reference sequence). The CDR3 length is 13 residues. In DNA, the CDR3 is TGTGCCAGCAGCTCAACAGGGGCCGGGGAGCTGTTTTTT. The encoded protein is CASSSTGAGELFF.